The 27 T cell receptor beta chains presented below share a single source sample, sequenced in a study of cytomegalovirus exposure and HLA in healthy donors. Only in-frame clones appear in the TCRdb table, and some are missing; sequencing was by immunoSEQ multiplex PCR. The data show approximately 100,000 clones, about 83% seen once. Sequencing was carried out using PBMCs. These receptors were taken from a woman aged 25 to 39 in good health and CMV-seronegative.

J is TRBJ1-1 and V is TRBV25-1; 8 bases match TRBD1. The length of the CDR3 is 14 residues. Germline V gene sequence: CDR1 MGHDK, CDR2 SYGVNS. V lost 6 bases to trimming and J lost 1 base; unmatched junction nucleotides: 4. The CDR3 coding sequence is TGTGCCAGCAGCACAGGGGGGGGGAACACTGAAGCTTTCTTT. It translates to CASSTGGGNTEAFF. Using reference TRBV25-1 and TRBJ1-1 for the parts outside the CDR3, the full variable domain is EADIYQTPRYLVIGTGKKITLECSQTMGHDKMYWYQQDPGMELHLIHYSYGVNSTEKGDLSSESTVSRIRTEHFPLTLESARPSHTSQYLCASSTGGGNTEAFFGQGTRLTVV.

The chain employs TRBV5-6 and TRBJ2-5; weak D call: TRBD1 (6 bases). The CDR3 is 16 amino acids. Germline CDR1 and CDR2: SGHDT and YYEEEE. V lost 3 bases, J lost 4 bases, and 19 bases lay in between. CDR3 nucleotides: TGTGCCAGCAGCTCCTTGGACGCAGGGGTCGGAGAGACCCAGTACTTC. Amino acids: CASSSLDAGVGETQYF.

This chain connects TRBV5-1 to TRBJ1-6; perhaps TRBD1 as D (5 bases). V was trimmed by 4 bases and J by 7 bases, leaving 12 bases between them. The CDR3 has 14 amino acids. Germline V gives CDR1 SGHRS, CDR2 YFSETQ. The CDR3 sequence is CASSLQEGNSPLHF. CDR3 in DNA: TGCGCCAGCAGCCTACAGGAAGGCAATTCACCCCTCCACTTT.

The V gene is TRBV27, the J gene TRBJ2-5; 9 positions agree with TRBD2. This CDR3 has 15 residues. The V gene end was trimmed by 5 bases and the J gene end by 2 bases; junction bases not matched to a gene: 6. Germline V lookup: CDR1 MNHEY, CDR2 SMNVEV (reference sequence). The CDR3 region is CASSRGGVHQETQYF. For the CDR3, the DNA is TGTGCCAGCAGTCGCGGGGGGGTTCATCAAGAGACCCAGTACTTC.

In the case of this clone: Mismatch with germline at one junction end may stem from a read error. V gene TRBV6-1 combines with J gene TRBJ2-1; 10 nucleotides match TRBD1. The CDR3 runs to 16 residues. CDR1 is MNHNS and CDR2 is SASEGT in the germline V gene. In DNA form, the CDR3 reads TGTGCCAGCTGTGACAGGGGGCCCAGCTCCTACAATGAGCAGTTCTTC. Its protein product is CASCDRGPSSYNEQFF.

V usage is TRBV7-6 and J usage is TRBJ2-7, with TRBD1 matching 9 bases. This CDR3 is built from 13 residues. CDR1 is SGHVS, CDR2 FNYEAQ, per germline. V lost 5 bases and J lost 6; bases outside the gene matches: 5. The DNA for the CDR3 is TGTGCCAGCAGCCGGGACAGGGAGGCCGAGCAGTACTTC. It specifies CASSRDREAEQYF. Based on the CDR3 plus reference TRBV7-6 and TRBJ2-7, the full variable domain is GAGVSQSPRYKVTKRGQDVALRCDPISGHVSLYWYRQALGQGPEFLTYFNYEAQQDKSGLPNDRFSAERPEGSISTLTIQRTEQRDSAMYRCASSRDREAEQYFGPGTRLTVT.

This clone was seen a handful of times. The V and J genes are TRBV5-1 and TRBJ2-2, with TRBD2 matching over 7 bases. With 6 bases clipped from V and 5 bases from J, the junction kept 7 bases outside the gene matches. Germline-derived CDR1 and CDR2 are SGHRS and YFSETQ. The CDR3 has 14 residues. CDR3 bases: TGCGCCAGCACCGGACTAGTAAATACCGGGGAGCTGTTTTTT. Translation: CASTGLVNTGELFF.

The rearrangement joins TRBV21-1 to TRBJ2-3; TRBD1 was called by the table and not checked on the DNA. TRBV21-1 is designated a pseudogene. The CDR3 loop spans 22 amino acids. The CDR3: CASSTGGDRATTGAFYTDTQYF. As DNA, the CDR3 is TGTGCCAGCAGCACCGGGGGAGACAGGGCCACCACCGGGGCCTTTTACACAGATACGCAGTATTTT.

As concerns this clone: At one end the junction does not follow the germline gene, possibly because of a read error. V gene TRBV9 combines with J gene TRBJ2-3; D perhaps matches TRBD1 (6 bases). Germline V gives CDR1 SGDLS, CDR2 YYNGEE. This CDR3 region has 16 residues. CDR3 sequence (DNA): TGTGCCATCAGCCCTAACAGGGAGTACTACACAGATACGCAGTATTTT. Protein product: CAISPNREYYTDTQYF. Based on the CDR3 plus reference TRBV9 and TRBJ2-3, the full variable domain is DSGVTQTPKHLITATGQRVTLRCSPRSGDLSVYWYQQSLDQGLQFLIQYYNGEERAKGNILERFSAQQFPDLHSELNLSSLELGDSALYFCAISPNREYYTDTQYFGPGTRLTVL.

V is TRBV11-3 and J is TRBJ2-1, with a tentative D call TRBD2 (5 bases). Germline loops: CDR1 SGHNT, CDR2 YENEEA. V lost 5 bases to trimming and J lost 3 bases, with 8 bases between them. There are 13 residues in the CDR3. The CDR3 coding sequence is TGTGCCAGCAGCAGCAGCGGCTACAATGAGCAGTTCTTC. Amino acids: CASSSSGYNEQFF.

The V call is TRBV7-8, the J call TRBJ1-2; possible D gene TRBD1, 5 bases. V was pared by 4 bases and J by 3 bases, with 15 bases between. In germline, CDR1 is SGHVS, CDR2 FQNEAQ. The CDR3 sequence is 15 residues long. DNA of the CDR3: TGTGCCAGCAGCTCCCTTTCGACAGCCTACTATGGCTACACCTTC. Translation gives CASSSLSTAYYGYTF.

The gene calls are TRBV7-9 and TRBJ1-2; a weak D match, TRBD1 (6 bases). CDR1 is SEHNR and CDR2 is FQNEAQ in the germline V gene (reference sequence). The V end was cut by 5 bases, the J end by 8 bases, with 15 bases between. This CDR3 has 13 amino acids. The CDR3, as DNA: TGTGCCAGCAGCCCCCGTGGGGGGGCGGGCTACACCTTC. Its translation is CASSPRGGAGYTF.

This clone was picked up one time. The chain is built from TRBV12-5 and TRBJ1-1, with TRBD1 as a possible D gene (6 bases). The CDR3 extends over 11 amino acids. Looked up from germline, CDR1 is LGHNT and CDR2 is FRNRAP. This CDR3 reads CACRQDERAFF. The CDR3 DNA is TGTGCGTGCCGACAGGATGAAAGAGCTTTCTTT.

V gene TRBV6-6 combines with J gene TRBJ2-3, with TRBD1 matching over 7 bases. The germline CDR1 and CDR2 sequences are MNHNY and SVGAGI (reference sequence). The CDR3 runs 15 residues. The ends lost 8 bases at V and 2 bases at J; junction bases unmatched: 10. This CDR3 reads CASFRTGLSTDTQYF. Here the CDR3 DNA reads TGTGCCAGCTTTCGGACAGGCCTTTCCACAGATACGCAGTATTTT.

The CDR3 region has the DNA TGTGCCAGCAGTCACAGTGGAGAGACCCAGTACTTC. It codes for CASSHSGETQYF. The rearrangement uses TRBV6-5 and TRBJ2-5; D is unresolved. CDR3 length: 12 amino acids. The germline V gene has CDR1 MNHEY and CDR2 SVGAGI. Trimming shortened V by 5 bases and J by 4 bases, and 8 bases separated the two germline ends.

This clone was observed at least ten times. CDR3 region: CASSLWDSGEQYF. The CDR3 nucleotides read TGTGCCAGCAGTTTGTGGGACAGCGGCGAGCAGTACTTC. This sequence joins TRBV6-5 and TRBJ2-7; 7 bases are shared with TRBD1. Trimming at V came to 4 bases and at J to 6 bases, leaving 6 bases not matched to a gene. The CDR3 sequence is 13 residues long. Germline V gene data show CDR1 as MNHEY and CDR2 as SVGAGI.

This clone was seen a single time. This chain uses TRBV28 with TRBJ2-3; TRBD1 is a possible D gene (6 bases). The V gene lost 2 bases and the J gene lost 3 bases, with 18 bases spanning the gap. Germline V gives CDR1 MDHEN, CDR2 SYDVKM. The CDR3 is made up of 17 amino acids. CDR3 loop: CASSLGPLGRGTDTQYF. The DNA of the CDR3 is TGTGCCAGCAGTTTAGGCCCCTTAGGCAGGGGAACAGATACGCAGTATTTT.

This CDR3 is CASSYGRATNEKLFF. The CDR3 nucleotides read TGTGCCAGCAGCTACGGCCGTGCAACTAATGAAAAACTGTTTTTT. This rearrangement joins TRBV6-5 to TRBJ1-4; D is undetermined. V gave up 6 bases and J gave up 0 bases, with 11 bases separating them. This CDR3 region has 15 residues. Germline V gives CDR1 MNHEY, CDR2 SVGAGI.

V is TRBV19 and J is TRBJ2-7, with 8 bases fitting TRBD2. V was pared by 5 bases and J by 5 bases, with 14 bases of the junction left unmatched. The CDR3 spans 16 residues. The V gene's germline CDR1 is LNHDA and CDR2 SQIVND (reference sequence). In DNA form, the CDR3 reads TGTGCCAGTAGTTGGGCGGGAGGACGCAGAGGCGACGAGCAGTACTTC. Translated: CASSWAGGRRGDEQYF.

J is TRBJ1-2 and V is TRBV21-1. TRBV21-1 is recorded as a pseudogene. CDR3 size: 14 residues. CDR3 protein: CASSTPAGEGGYTF. CDR3 bases: TGTGCCAGCAGCACCCCCGCCGGGGAAGGAGGCTACACCTTC.

The genes are TRBV5-1 and TRBJ2-1; D possibly corresponds to TRBD1 (6 bases). The ends were cut back, 4 bases at V and 0 bases at J, with 17 bases in the middle. Germline V gives CDR1 SGHRS, CDR2 YFSETQ. CDR3 length: 17 residues. The CDR3 sequence is CASSLYTGTFSYNEQFF. CDR3 DNA sequence: TGCGCCAGCAGCCTATACACAGGGACCTTCTCCTACAATGAGCAGTTCTTC.

The chain uses TRBV12-5 and TRBJ1-5; TRBD1 is a possible D gene (5 bases). V shed 2 bases and J shed 6 bases, with 11 bases lying between them. The CDR3 is 14 amino acids. In germline, CDR1 is LGHNT, CDR2 FRNRAP. The CDR3 nucleotides read TGTGCTAGTGGTTTGCCACCTCAGGGTCAGCCCCAGCATTTT. It yields the protein CASGLPPQGQPQHF.

As DNA, the CDR3 is TGTGCCAGTAGTATAGGAAGGGGGCCAGCCTACGAGCAGTACTTC. This sequence encodes CASSIGRGPAYEQYF. The chain recombines TRBV19 with TRBJ2-7; 7 bases fit TRBD1. The CDR3 length is 15 residues. The V gene end was trimmed by 1 base and the J gene end by 2 bases; junction bases not matched to a gene: 5. Germline V gene lookup returns CDR1 LNHDA and CDR2 SQIVND (reference sequence).

The genes are TRBV19 and TRBJ1-2; D not resolved. Germline CDR1 reads LNHDA; CDR2 reads SQIVND (reference sequence). V lost 1 base to trimming and J lost 4 bases, with 7 bases between them. This CDR3 region has 13 residues. CDR3 amino acids: CASSIVEGYGYTF. The DNA for the CDR3 is TGTGCCAGTAGTATAGTTGAGGGCTATGGCTACACCTTC.

The chain uses TRBV5-6 and TRBJ1-1; tentatively, D is TRBD1 (5 bases). Trimming removed 2 bases from V and 3 bases from J, with 11 bases in between. The CDR3 consists of 14 residues. Germline CDR1 is SGHDT and CDR2 is YYEEEE. The CDR3 loop is CASSFQGRDTEAFF. The CDR3 DNA follows: TGTGCCAGCAGCTTTCAGGGTAGGGACACTGAAGCTTTCTTT.

In this sample, this clone turned up once. CDR3 in DNA: TGTGCCACCAGCAGTTCCTACTATGGCTACACCTTC. This translates into CATSSSYYGYTF. The chain combines TRBV15 with TRBJ1-2; no clear D. The CDR3 runs to 12 residues. V was pared by 3 bases and J by 3 bases, with 5 bases between. Germline assignment: CDR1 LNHNV and CDR2 YYDKDF (reference sequence).

The rearrangement links TRBV5-8 to TRBJ1-1; D unclear. The CDR3 consists of 11 residues. Germline values: CDR1 SGHTS, CDR2 YDEGEE. Trimming shortened V by 4 bases and J by 7 bases, and 8 bases separated the two germline ends. CDR3 loop: CASSRAGEAFF. In nucleotides, the CDR3 is TGTGCCAGCAGCAGGGCGGGTGAAGCTTTCTTT. Full variable domain (rest looked up from reference TRBV5-8 and TRBJ1-1): EAGVTQSPTHLIKTRGQQATLRCSPISGHTSVYWYQQALGLGLQFLLWYDEGEERNRGNFPPRFSGRQFPNYSSELNVNALELEDSALYLCASSRAGEAFFGQGTRLTVV.